In this sample, the clone carrying this TCR beta chain turned up a few times. Losses at the gene ends were 3 bases for V and 6 bases for J; bases not matched to a gene: 6. Germline CDR1 reads DFQATT; CDR2 reads SNEGSKA (reference sequence). CDR3 length: 14 amino acids. The data belong to a study of blood T cells in healthy people across ages. Alongside a J-beta primer mix, a sample-barcoded 5' primer served in a second PCR lasting 7 to 11 cycles. TCRdb ran MiXCR on the 5' RACE reads and lists one entry per CDR3 protein. The sample has about 1.7 million distinct CDR3 sequences, 28% seen once; the top ten hold 7.7%.

What was sequenced was blood. The V and J genes are TRBV20-1 and TRBJ2-2, with 8 positions matching TRBD1. The origin of this receptor is a woman under 40 in good health. DNA for the CDR3: TGCAGTGCTAGGAGCCAGGGGGCTGCCGGGGAGCTGTTTTTT. The encoded protein is CSARSQGAAGELFF.